This TCR beta chain stems from a study of molecular identifiers for immune sequencing clone quantification. TCRdb re-called the PCR reads with MiXCR, one entry per CDR3 protein. The table lists over 65,000 distinct CDR3 sequences, nearly 25% of them singletons, with about 0.8% in the top ten. The CDR3 totals 14 residues. Germline V CDR1 and CDR2: LGHNA, YSLEER. The V end lost 0 bases, the J end lost 4 bases, and 10 bases lay between the germline ends. The source is a human donor in good health. Some libraries in this study had Jurkat cell RNA spiked in. The chain joins TRBV4-3 to TRBJ2-7, with D perhaps matching TRBD1 or TRBD2 (5 bases each). Sample: naive CD8+ T cells from blood, with Jurkat cell RNA spiked in. The subset: FACS-sorted CD8+CD4-CCR7+CD45RA+ naive T cells. The CDR3 loop reads CASSQEIEGYEQYF. The CDR3 DNA follows: TGCGCCAGCAGCCAAGAGATCGAGGGGTACGAGCAGTACTTC.